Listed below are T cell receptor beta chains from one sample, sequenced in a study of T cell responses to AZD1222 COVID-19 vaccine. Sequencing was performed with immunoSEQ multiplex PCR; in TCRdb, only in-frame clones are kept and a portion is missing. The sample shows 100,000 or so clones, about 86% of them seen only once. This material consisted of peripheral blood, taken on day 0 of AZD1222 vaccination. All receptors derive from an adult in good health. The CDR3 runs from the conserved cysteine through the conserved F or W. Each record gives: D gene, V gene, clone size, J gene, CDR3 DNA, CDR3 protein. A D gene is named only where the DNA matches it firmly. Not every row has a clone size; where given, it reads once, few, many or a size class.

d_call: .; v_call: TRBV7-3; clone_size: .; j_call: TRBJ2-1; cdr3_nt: TGTGCCAGCAGCCCAAGGCAGGCTTACAATGAGCAGTTCTTC; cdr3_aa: CASSPRQAYNEQFF
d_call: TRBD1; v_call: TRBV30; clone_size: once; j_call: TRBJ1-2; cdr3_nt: TGTGCCTGTAACCGGGACAGGAACTATGGCTACACCTTC; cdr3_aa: CACNRDRNYGYTF
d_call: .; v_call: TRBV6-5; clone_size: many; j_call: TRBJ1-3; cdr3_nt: TGTGCCAGCACCCGGGGGGGCACCATATATTTT; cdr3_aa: CASTRGGTIYF
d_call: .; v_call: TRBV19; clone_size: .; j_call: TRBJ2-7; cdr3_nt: TGTGCCAGTAGTATGGACGTCGGCGAGCAGTACTTC; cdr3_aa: CASSMDVGEQYF
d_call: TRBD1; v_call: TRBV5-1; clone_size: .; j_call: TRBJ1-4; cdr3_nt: TGCGCCAGCAGCCCGGACAGGGGGTTCGCAACTAATGAAAAACTGTTTTTT; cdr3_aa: CASSPDRGFATNEKLFF
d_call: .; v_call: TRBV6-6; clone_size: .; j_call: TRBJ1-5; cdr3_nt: TGTGCCAGCACTCGAACCGCTGACAGACTCTATAGCAATCAGCCCCAGCATTTT; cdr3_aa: CASTRTADRLYSNQPQHF
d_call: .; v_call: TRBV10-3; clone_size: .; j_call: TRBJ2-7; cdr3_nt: TGTGCCATCAGACAGGGTTTCGACGAGCAGTACTTC; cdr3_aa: CAIRQGFDEQYF
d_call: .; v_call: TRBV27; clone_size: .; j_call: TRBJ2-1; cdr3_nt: TGTGCCAGCACCAAAACGATCCGGGAGCTGAACAATGAGCAGTTCTTC; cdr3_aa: CASTKTIRELNNEQFF
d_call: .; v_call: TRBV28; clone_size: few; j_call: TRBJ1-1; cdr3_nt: TGTGCCAGCAGCCGTAAACAGTATGAAGCTTTCTTT; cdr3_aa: CASSRKQYEAFF
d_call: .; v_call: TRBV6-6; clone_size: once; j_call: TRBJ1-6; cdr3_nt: TGTGCCAGCAGTCCCCAGGACCCTAGGCGTTCACCCCTCCACTTT; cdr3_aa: CASSPQDPRRSPLHF
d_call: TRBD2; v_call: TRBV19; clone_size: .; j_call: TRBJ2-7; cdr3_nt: TGTGCCAGTAGTGTCGATCTAGCGGGAGGGGCGTCCGTCAACGAGCAGTACTTC; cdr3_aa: CASSVDLAGGASVNEQYF
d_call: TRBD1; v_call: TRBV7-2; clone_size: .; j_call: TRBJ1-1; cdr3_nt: TGTGCCAGCAGCTTTCACAGGGGGCTGGGCACTGAAGCTTTCTTT; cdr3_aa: CASSFHRGLGTEAFF
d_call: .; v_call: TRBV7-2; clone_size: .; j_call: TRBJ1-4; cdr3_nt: TGTGCCAGCAGCTATTCAACAACTAATGAAAAACTGTTTTTT; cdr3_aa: CASSYSTTNEKLFF
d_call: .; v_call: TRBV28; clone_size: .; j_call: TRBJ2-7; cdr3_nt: TGTGCCAGCAGTACCCCGACAGGATTTATCGGCGAGCAGTACTTC; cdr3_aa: CASSTPTGFIGEQYF
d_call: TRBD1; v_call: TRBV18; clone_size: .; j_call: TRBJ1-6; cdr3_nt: TGTGCCAGCTCACCACTAGACAGGGGAAATTCACCCCTCCACTTT; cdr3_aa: CASSPLDRGNSPLHF
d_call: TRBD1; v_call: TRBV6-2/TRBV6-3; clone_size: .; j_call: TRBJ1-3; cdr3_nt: TGTGCCAGCAGTTACCGAGATCGAATCGGGACAGAAGACCGAAACACCATATATTTT; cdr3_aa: CASSYRDRIGTEDRNTIYF
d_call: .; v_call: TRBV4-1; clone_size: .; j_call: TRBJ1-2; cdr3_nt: TGCGCCAGCAGCCAAGAAGGGCGGGGACGGATAAACTATGGCTACACCTTC; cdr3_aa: CASSQEGRGRINYGYTF
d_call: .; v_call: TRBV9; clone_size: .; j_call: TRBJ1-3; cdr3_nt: TGTGCCAGCAGCCCCGAGGTGGGGGGAAACACCATATATTTT; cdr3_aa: CASSPEVGGNTIYF
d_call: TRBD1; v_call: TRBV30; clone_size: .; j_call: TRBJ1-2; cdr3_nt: TGTGCCTGGAGGGAAACAGGGGGCGCGGGAGGCTACACCTTC; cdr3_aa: CAWRETGGAGGYTF
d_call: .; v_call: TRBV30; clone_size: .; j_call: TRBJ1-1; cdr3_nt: TGTGCCTGGAGTGACCGGGGGGGGGCTTTCTTT; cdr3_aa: CAWSDRGGAFF
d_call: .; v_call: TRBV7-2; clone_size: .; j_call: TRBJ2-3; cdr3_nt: TGTGCCAGCAGCTTAAATAGTGGGGGTAGCACAGATACGCAGTATTTT; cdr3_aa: CASSLNSGGSTDTQYF
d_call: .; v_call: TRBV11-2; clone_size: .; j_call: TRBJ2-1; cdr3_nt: TGTGCCAGCAGGTCCGAGAGCTCCTACAATGAGCAGTTCTTC; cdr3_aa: CASRSESSYNEQFF
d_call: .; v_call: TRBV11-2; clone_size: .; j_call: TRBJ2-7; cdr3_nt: TGTGCCAGCAGCCACCGGGAACTCTACGAGCAGTACTTC; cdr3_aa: CASSHRELYEQYF
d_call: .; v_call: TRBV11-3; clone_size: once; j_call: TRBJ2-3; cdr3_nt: TGTGCCAGCAGCCCTTCTTCAGCCCTGAGCCGCACAGATACGCAGTATTTT; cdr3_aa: CASSPSSALSRTDTQYF
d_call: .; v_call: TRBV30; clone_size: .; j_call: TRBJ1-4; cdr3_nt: TGTGCCTATCGTTGGACAGTTAATGAAAAACTGTTTTTT; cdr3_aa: CAYRWTVNEKLFF
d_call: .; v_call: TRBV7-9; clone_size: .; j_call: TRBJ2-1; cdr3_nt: TGTGCCAGCAGCCCACGGACCTACAATGAGCAGTTCTTC; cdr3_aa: CASSPRTYNEQFF
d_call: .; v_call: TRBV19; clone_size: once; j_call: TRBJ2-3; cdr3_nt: TGTGCCAGTAGTATTGACCAGGGCGGCACAGATACGCAGTATTTT; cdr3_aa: CASSIDQGGTDTQYF
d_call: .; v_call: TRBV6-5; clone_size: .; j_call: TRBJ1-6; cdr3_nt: TGTGCCAGCAGTTACTCGATTGGACCGAATTCACCCCTCCACTTT; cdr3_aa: CASSYSIGPNSPLHF
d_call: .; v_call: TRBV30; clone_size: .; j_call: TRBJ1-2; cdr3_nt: TGTGCCTGGAGTGTACGATTTGGTGAAGGCTACACCTTC; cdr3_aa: CAWSVRFGEGYTF
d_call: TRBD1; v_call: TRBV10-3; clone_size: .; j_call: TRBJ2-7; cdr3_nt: TGTGCCATCAGTGAGTCGCAAACAGGGGTAGTCCGTCACGAGCAGTACTTC; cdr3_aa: CAISESQTGVVRHEQYF
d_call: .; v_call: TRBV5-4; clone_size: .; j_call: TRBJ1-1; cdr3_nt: TGTGCCAGCAGCTTCGGTTTAGCTGAAGCTTTCTTT; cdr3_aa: CASSFGLAEAFF
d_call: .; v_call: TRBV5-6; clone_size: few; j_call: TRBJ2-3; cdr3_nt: TGTGCCAGCAGCCGAGGCAAACGGAGGGTAGCGGGCACAGATACGCAGTATTTT; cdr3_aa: CASSRGKRRVAGTDTQYF
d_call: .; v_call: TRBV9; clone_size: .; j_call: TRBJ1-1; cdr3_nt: TGTGCCAGCAGCGTAGTTGATGGGGGTGAAGCTTTCTTT; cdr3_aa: CASSVVDGGEAFF
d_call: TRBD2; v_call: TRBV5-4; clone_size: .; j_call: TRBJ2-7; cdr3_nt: TGTGCCAGCACCGTAGATGTGGGGGGGGTCTACGAGCAGTACTTC; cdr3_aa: CASTVDVGGVYEQYF
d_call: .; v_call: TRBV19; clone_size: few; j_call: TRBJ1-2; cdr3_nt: TGTGCCAGTGGGCGGGAGGGACCCTATGGCTACACCTTC; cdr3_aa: CASGREGPYGYTF
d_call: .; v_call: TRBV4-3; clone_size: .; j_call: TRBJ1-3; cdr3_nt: TGCGCCAGCAGCCAACGCCCAACAGGACCCTCTGGAAACACCATATATTTT; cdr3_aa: CASSQRPTGPSGNTIYF
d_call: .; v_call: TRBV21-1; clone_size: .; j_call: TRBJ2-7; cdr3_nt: TGTGCCAGCAGCAACCGGGACGTAGTCTACGAGCAGTACTTC; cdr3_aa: CASSNRDVVYEQYF
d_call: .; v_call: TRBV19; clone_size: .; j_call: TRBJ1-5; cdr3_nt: TGTGCCAGTAGTATAGTTAACAGAAGGGCAGGTCAGCCCCAGCATTTT; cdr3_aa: CASSIVNRRAGQPQHF
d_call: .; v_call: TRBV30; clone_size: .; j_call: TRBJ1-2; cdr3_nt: TGTGCCTGGAGTGAGAGCATCTCCTATGGCTACACCTTC; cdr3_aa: CAWSESISYGYTF
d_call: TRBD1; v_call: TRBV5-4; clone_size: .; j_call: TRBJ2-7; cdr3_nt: TGTGCCAGCAGCTTGAGTGGAAGGACAGGATCGTTCGAGCAGTACTTC; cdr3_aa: CASSLSGRTGSFEQYF
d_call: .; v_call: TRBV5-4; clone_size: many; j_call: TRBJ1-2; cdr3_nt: TGTGCCAGCAGGCCGGGACAAATCTATGGCTACACCTTC; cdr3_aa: CASRPGQIYGYTF
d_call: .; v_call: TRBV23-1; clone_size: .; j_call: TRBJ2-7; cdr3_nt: TGCGCCAGCAGTCAATTGAGCTATCTTCCTGGGCCCTACGAGCAGTACTTC; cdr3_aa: CASSQLSYLPGPYEQYF
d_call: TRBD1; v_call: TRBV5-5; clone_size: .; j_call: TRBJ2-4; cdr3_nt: TGTGCCAGCAGCTCCCGGGACAGGCAGTACTTC; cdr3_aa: CASSSRDRQYF
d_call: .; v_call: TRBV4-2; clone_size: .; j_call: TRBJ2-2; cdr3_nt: TGTGCCAGCAGTCTCCCAGGGGTGAACACCGGGGAGCTGTTTTTT; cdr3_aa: CASSLPGVNTGELFF
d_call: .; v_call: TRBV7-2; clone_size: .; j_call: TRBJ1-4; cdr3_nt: TGTGCCAGCAGCTTAGAAGGGTTTGGAAAACTGTTTTTT; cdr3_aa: CASSLEGFGKLFF
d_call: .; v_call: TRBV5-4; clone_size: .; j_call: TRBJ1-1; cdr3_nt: TGTGCCAGCAGCTTGGGGGGGGCAGGACTCTTTACTGAAGCTTTCTTT; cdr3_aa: CASSLGGAGLFTEAFF
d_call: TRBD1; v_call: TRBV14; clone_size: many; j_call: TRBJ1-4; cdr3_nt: TGTGCCAGCAGCCTCTGGGACAGGGGGAGCGAAAAACTGTTTTTT; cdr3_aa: CASSLWDRGSEKLFF
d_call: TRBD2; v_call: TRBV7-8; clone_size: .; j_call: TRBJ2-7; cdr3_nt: TGTGCCAGCAGCTTAGATGGACTAGCGACTGCCTACGAGCAGTACTTC; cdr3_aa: CASSLDGLATAYEQYF
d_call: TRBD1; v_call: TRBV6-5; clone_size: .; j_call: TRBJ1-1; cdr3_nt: TGTGCCAGCAGTCCGGGACAGGTGAACACTGAAGCTTTCTTT; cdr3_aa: CASSPGQVNTEAFF
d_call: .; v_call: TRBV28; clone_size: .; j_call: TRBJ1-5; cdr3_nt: TGTGCCAGCACTAAGTACGTGGTTTATAGCAATCAGCCCCAGCATTTT; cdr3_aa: CASTKYVVYSNQPQHF
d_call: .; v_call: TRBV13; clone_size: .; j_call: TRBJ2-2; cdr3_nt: TGTGCCAGCAGCTTATCCGCCATGACGAACACCGGGGAGCTGTTTTTT; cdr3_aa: CASSLSAMTNTGELFF
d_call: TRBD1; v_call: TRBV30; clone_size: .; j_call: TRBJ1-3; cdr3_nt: TGTGCCTGGAGCGTACGACAGGGTTCCATATATTTT; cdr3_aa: CAWSVRQGSIYF
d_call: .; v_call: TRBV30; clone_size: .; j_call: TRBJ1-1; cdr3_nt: TGTGCCTGGACTTTATCGGGATACAAAACGGGGAACACTGAAGCTTTCTTT; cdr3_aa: CAWTLSGYKTGNTEAFF
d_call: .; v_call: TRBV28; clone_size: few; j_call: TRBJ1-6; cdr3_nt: TGTGCCAGCAGTTTACTCCCTGGGGATTCACCCCTCCACTTT; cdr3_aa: CASSLLPGDSPLHF
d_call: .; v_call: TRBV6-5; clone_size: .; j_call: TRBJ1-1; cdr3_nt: TGTGCCAGCAGTTCGGCAGGGAGTATGAACACTGAAGCTTTCTTT; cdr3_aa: CASSSAGSMNTEAFF
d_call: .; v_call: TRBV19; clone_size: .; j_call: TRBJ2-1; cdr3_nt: TGTGCCAGTAGCAGCCACACGGGGGGCGATGAGCAGTTCTTC; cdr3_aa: CASSSHTGGDEQFF
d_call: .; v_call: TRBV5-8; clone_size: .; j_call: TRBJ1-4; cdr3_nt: TGTGCCAGCAGCTTATCTGCAACTAATGAAAAACTGTTTTTT; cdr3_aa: CASSLSATNEKLFF